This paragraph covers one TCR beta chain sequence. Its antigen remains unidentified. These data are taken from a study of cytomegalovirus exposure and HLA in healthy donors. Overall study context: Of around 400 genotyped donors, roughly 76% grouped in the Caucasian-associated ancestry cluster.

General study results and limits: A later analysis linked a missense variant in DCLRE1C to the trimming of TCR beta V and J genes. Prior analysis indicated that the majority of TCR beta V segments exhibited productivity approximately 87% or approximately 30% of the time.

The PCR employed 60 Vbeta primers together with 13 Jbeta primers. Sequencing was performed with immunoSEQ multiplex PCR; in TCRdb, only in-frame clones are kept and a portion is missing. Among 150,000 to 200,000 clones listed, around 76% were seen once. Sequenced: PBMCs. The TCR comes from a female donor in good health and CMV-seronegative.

The CDR3 DNA follows: TGTGCCAGCAGCGGAGGACTAGCTGCCGGGGAGCTGTTTTTT. It codes for CASSGGLAAGELFF. The chain joins TRBV9 to TRBJ2-2; 8 bases are shared with TRBD2. The V gene's germline CDR1 is SGDLS and CDR2 YYNGEE. CDR3 length: 14 residues. Germline trimming cut 3 bases from V and 6 bases from J; bases unmatched to any gene: 4. The whole variable domain, filled in from reference TRBV9 and TRBJ2-2, reads DSGVTQTPKHLITATGQRVTLRCSPRSGDLSVYWYQQSLDQGLQFLIQYYNGEERAKGNILERFSAQQFPDLHSELNLSSLELGDSALYFCASSGGLAAGELFFGEGSRLTVL.